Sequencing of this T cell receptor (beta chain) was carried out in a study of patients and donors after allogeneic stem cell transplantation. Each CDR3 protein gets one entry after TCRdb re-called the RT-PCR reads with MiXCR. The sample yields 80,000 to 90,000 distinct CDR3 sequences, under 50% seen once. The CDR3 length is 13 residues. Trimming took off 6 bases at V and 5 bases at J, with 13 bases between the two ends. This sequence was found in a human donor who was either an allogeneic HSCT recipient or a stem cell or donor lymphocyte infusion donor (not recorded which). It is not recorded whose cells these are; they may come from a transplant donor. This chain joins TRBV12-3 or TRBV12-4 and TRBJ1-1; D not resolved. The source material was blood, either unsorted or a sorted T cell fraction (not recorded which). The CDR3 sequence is CASSPASGTEAFF. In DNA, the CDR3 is TGTGCCAGCAGCCCCGCGAGCGGGACTGAAGCTTTCTTT.